Listed below are T cell receptor beta chains from one sample, sequenced in a study of T cells after yellow fever vaccination. TCRdb called the 5' RACE reads again in MiXCR, with one record for every CDR3 protein. The sample lists approximately 550,000 distinct CDR3 sequences, 15% to 20% occurring once. Sequencing was performed on PBMCs, taken 15 days after the yellow fever booster vaccination. The receptors stem from a man in his thirties or forties who received the YFV17D yellow fever vaccine. CDR3s include the opening cysteine and the closing phenylalanine or tryptophan. The D gene is left open where the match is weak. Size tells how often a clone was seen (once, few, many) or the class of an expanded clone, and some rows leave it out.

J gene	clone size	D gene	V gene	CDR3 DNA	CDR3 protein
TRBJ2-3	few	NA	TRBV28	TGTGCCAGCAGTTTATCATGGGGGTCATCTAGCACAGATACGCAGTATTTT	CASSLSWGSSSTDTQYF
TRBJ1-1	NA	TRBD1	TRBV29-1	TGCAGCGTTACCCGGGACAGGGAAGAAGCTTTCTTT	CSVTRDREEAFF
TRBJ2-5	NA	TRBD1	TRBV5-1	TGCGCCAGCAGCTTGGTTGGGACAGGGAAGGAGACCCAGTACTTC	CASSLVGTGKETQYF
TRBJ2-7	few	TRBD2	TRBV4-3	TGCGCCAGCAGCCAAGAAGCTAGCGGGTACTCCTACGAGCAGTACTTC	CASSQEASGYSYEQYF
TRBJ2-7	NA	NA	TRBV5-8	TGTGCCAGCAGAACTGAACGGGGGCGCTCCCAAAACGAGCAGTACTTC	CASRTERGRSQNEQYF
TRBJ1-5	NA	NA	TRBV12-3/TRBV12-4	TGTGCCAGCAGTTTAAGGTCCGGGGGGAATCAGCCCCAGCATTTT	CASSLRSGGNQPQHF
TRBJ2-4	NA	TRBD1	TRBV25-1	TGTGCCACGAGAGGGACAGATGCCAAAAACATTCAGTACTTC	CATRGTDAKNIQYF
TRBJ2-7	few	NA	TRBV6-5	TGTGCCATCCTTGGAGGGACCGAGCAGTACTTC	CAILGGTEQYF
TRBJ2-2	NA	TRBD2	TRBV9	TGTGCCAGCAGCCCCGGGACTATCCCTCGAGTGGAGCTGTTTTTT	CASSPGTIPRVELFF
TRBJ2-7	few	TRBD2	TRBV6-2/TRBV6-3	TGTGCCAGCAGCGTACTAGCGGTCTACGAGCAGTACTTC	CASSVLAVYEQYF
TRBJ2-1	NA	TRBD2	TRBV9	TGTGCCAGCAGCGGAGGACTAGCTCGCAATGAGCAGTTCTTC	CASSGGLARNEQFF
TRBJ2-3	few	NA	TRBV12-3/TRBV12-4	TGTGCCAGCAGCGAGATAGCGTCCCTCACAGATACGCAGTATTTT	CASSEIASLTDTQYF
TRBJ2-3	NA	NA	TRBV20-1	TGCAGCTTTGACGCGACTTCGGTTTCCACAGATACGCAGTATTTT	CSFDATSVSTDTQYF
TRBJ2-2	few	NA	TRBV20-1	TGCAGTGCTAGAGCTTACTTTGGTAGCGGGAACACCGGGGAGCTGTTTTTT	CSARAYFGSGNTGELFF
TRBJ2-6	few	TRBD2	TRBV27	TGTGCCAGCAGTGGGACTAGCGGGAGTTTTGGGGCCAACGTCCTGACTTTC	CASSGTSGSFGANVLTF
TRBJ2-5	NA	NA	TRBV20-1	TGCAGTGCTAATAAAGGCAGGGCTGAGACCCAGTACTTC	CSANKGRAETQYF
TRBJ2-3	few	NA	TRBV5-1	TGCGCCAGCAGCTTGGGACCAACGGTGGATACGCAGTATTTT	CASSLGPTVDTQYF
TRBJ2-4	NA	NA	TRBV27	TGTGCCAGCAGTTCGACAGCACTAGCCAAAAACATTCAGTACTTC	CASSSTALAKNIQYF
TRBJ2-1	NA	NA	TRBV29-1	TGCAGCGTTGAAGATGGGGGGGGCGAGCAGTTCTTC	CSVEDGGGEQFF
TRBJ2-5	NA	NA	TRBV29-1	TGCAGCGTTGGGAAGGGGGAAGAGACCCAGTACTTC	CSVGKGEETQYF
TRBJ2-7	NA	NA	TRBV5-1	TGCGCCAGCCGCCCACCCGGCAGCTCCAGGGAATACGAGCAGTACTTC	CASRPPGSSREYEQYF
TRBJ2-5	NA	TRBD2	TRBV5-1	TGCGCCAGCAGCTTGGAATTAGGCGGGAGGAAGACCCAGTACTTC	CASSLELGGRKTQYF
TRBJ2-1	NA	TRBD2	TRBV5-1	TGCGCCAGCAGTCCTACTAGCGGGAGGGCCGTAAATGAGCAGTTCTTC	CASSPTSGRAVNEQFF
TRBJ2-3	NA	NA	TRBV5-1	TGCGCCAGCAGCTTAAATAGCGGAAGTAGCACAGATACGCAGTATTTT	CASSLNSGSSTDTQYF